The rows below give T cell receptor beta chains drawn from one sample of a study of PD-1 blockade in classical Hodgkin lymphoma. The table came from immunoSEQ multiplex PCR; TCRdb's copy has only in-frame clones and leaves some out. The sample holds tens of thousands of clones, roughly nine tenths seen once. The source was peripheral blood mononuclear cells (PBMCs), collected at baseline. Every receptor here comes from a human donor with classical Hodgkin lymphoma. Both conserved end residues are part of each CDR3. D genes are given only for firm matches. Some rows mark clone size as missing; the rest say once, few, many or name a class of expanded clone.

V gene	D gene	J gene	clone size	CDR3 protein	CDR3 DNA
TRBV9	.	TRBJ1-2	.	CASSPSSYGYTF	TGTGCCAGCAGCCCAAGTAGTTATGGCTACACCTTC
TRBV30	.	TRBJ2-2	.	CAWSDRTGELFF	TGTGCCTGGAGCGACCGCACCGGGGAGCTGTTTTTT
TRBV27	TRBD2	TRBJ2-3	.	CASSWGLADKQYF	TGTGCCAGCAGTTGGGGACTAGCGGATAAGCAGTATTTT
TRBV7-9	TRBD1	TRBJ1-2	.	CASSEDRVRGGYTF	TGTGCCAGCAGCGAAGACAGGGTTCGGGGTGGCTACACCTTC
TRBV27	.	TRBJ2-7	.	CASSWGGNYEQYF	TGTGCCAGCAGTTGGGGAGGTAACTACGAGCAGTACTTC
TRBV7-9	TRBD1	TRBJ1-1	.	CASSLNSGQGYAFF	TGTGCCAGCAGCTTAAATTCGGGACAGGGTTACGCTTTCTTT
TRBV5-1	.	TRBJ2-5	.	CASSLAVLFRGPETQYF	TGCGCCAGCAGCTTGGCGGTCTTATTTCGGGGTCCAGAGACCCAGTACTTC
TRBV28	.	TRBJ2-7	once	CASTASSYEQYF	TGTGCCAGCACGGCGAGCTCCTACGAGCAGTACTTC
TRBV27	TRBD2	TRBJ2-2	.	CASSLRGTSGGVNTGELFF	TGTGCCAGCAGTTTAAGAGGGACTAGCGGGGGGGTAAACACCGGGGAGCTGTTTTTT
TRBV7-2	.	TRBJ2-1	.	CASSLDGYNEQFF	TGTGCCAGCAGCTTAGACGGCTACAATGAGCAGTTCTTC
TRBV19	.	TRBJ2-5	.	CASSIGGRPGETQYF	TGTGCCAGTAGTATCGGGGGCAGGCCTGGGGAGACCCAGTACTTC
TRBV6-6	TRBD1	TRBJ2-7	.	CASSYSGQNVEQYF	TGTGCCAGCAGTTACTCGGGACAGAATGTTGAGCAGTACTTC
TRBV7-9	.	TRBJ1-4	.	CASSSGGDRNEKLFF	TGTGCCAGCAGCTCAGGAGGCGACCGGAATGAAAAACTGTTTTTT
TRBV29-1	.	TRBJ2-3	.	CSVGSPTLTDTQYF	TGCAGCGTTGGGTCGCCGACACTCACAGATACGCAGTATTTT
TRBV5-1	.	TRBJ2-7	.	CASSGTTYEQYF	TGCGCCAGCAGCGGCACTACCTACGAGCAGTACTTC
TRBV6-6	.	TRBJ2-1	.	CASSYKGGYNEQFF	TGTGCCAGCAGTTATAAGGGCGGCTACAATGAGCAGTTCTTC
TRBV27	.	TRBJ2-7	.	CASRLPGTGHDEQYF	TGTGCCAGCAGACTACCCGGGACGGGACACGACGAGCAGTACTTC
TRBV7-6	.	TRBJ2-7	.	CASSPELGLQYEQYF	TGTGCCAGCAGCCCAGAGTTAGGGTTACAATACGAGCAGTACTTC
TRBV30	.	TRBJ1-2	.	CAWSFSRIYGYTF	TGTGCCTGGAGTTTTTCCCGAATCTATGGCTACACCTTC
TRBV7-9	.	TRBJ2-7	once	CASSLDSGEQYF	TGTGCCAGCAGCCTCGACTCTGGCGAGCAGTACTTC
TRBV7-8	TRBD2	TRBJ2-1	.	CASSFPSGTGTRLYNEQFF	TGTGCCAGCAGCTTTCCCTCGGGGACCGGGACTAGGCTATACAATGAGCAGTTCTTC
TRBV5-6	.	TRBJ2-1	.	CASSSDSYNEQFF	TGTGCCAGCAGCTCCGATTCCTACAATGAGCAGTTCTTC
TRBV7-8	.	TRBJ1-2	.	CASSPEILRGYGYTF	TGTGCCAGCAGCCCAGAAATACTGAGGGGCTATGGCTACACCTTC
TRBV6-5	TRBD1	TRBJ1-5	.	CASSYSTGSDQPQHF	TGTGCCAGCAGTTACTCGACAGGGAGCGATCAGCCCCAGCATTTT
TRBV15	.	TRBJ1-4	.	CATSRVTPGGDGEKLFF	TGTGCCACCAGCAGAGTAACCCCGGGGGGGGATGGGGAAAAACTGTTTTTT
TRBV7-7	.	TRBJ2-3	.	CASSFGGESTDTQYF	TGTGCTAGCAGCTTTGGCGGGGAGAGCACAGATACGCAGTATTTT
TRBV5-1	TRBD2	TRBJ2-3	.	CASSLAGTSDTDTQYF	TGCGCCAGCAGCTTGGCCGGGACTAGCGACACAGATACGCAGTATTTT
TRBV5-1	.	TRBJ1-5	.	CASSLEGRTNQPQHF	TGCGCCAGCAGCTTGGAGGGACGGACGAATCAGCCCCAGCATTTT
TRBV27	.	TRBJ1-1	few	CASSYTGSEAFF	TGTGCCAGCAGTTATACAGGGTCGGAAGCTTTCTTT